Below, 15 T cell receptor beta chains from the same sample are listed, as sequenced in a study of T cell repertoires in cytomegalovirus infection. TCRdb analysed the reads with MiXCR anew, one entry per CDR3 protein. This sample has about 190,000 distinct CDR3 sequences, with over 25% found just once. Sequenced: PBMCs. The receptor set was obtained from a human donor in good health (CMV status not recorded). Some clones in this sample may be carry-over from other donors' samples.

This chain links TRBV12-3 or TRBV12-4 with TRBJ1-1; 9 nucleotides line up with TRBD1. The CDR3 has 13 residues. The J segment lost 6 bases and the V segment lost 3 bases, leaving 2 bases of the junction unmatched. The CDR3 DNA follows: TGTGCCAGCAGTTTTCGACAGGGGGCTGAAGCTTTCTTT. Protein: CASSFRQGAEAFF.

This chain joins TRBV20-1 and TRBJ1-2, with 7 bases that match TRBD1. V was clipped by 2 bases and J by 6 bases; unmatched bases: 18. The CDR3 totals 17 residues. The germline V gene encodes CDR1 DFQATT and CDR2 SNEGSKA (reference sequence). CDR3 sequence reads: CSARTEIRNDDRDGYTF. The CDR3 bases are TGCAGTGCTAGAACAGAGATTAGGAACGACGACAGGGATGGCTACACCTTC.

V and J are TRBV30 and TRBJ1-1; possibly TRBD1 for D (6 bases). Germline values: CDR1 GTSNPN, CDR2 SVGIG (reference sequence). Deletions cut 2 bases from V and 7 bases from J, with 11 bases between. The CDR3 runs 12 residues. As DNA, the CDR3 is TGTGCCTGGAGTTTCCGGACAGATGAAGCTTTCTTT. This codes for CAWSFRTDEAFF.

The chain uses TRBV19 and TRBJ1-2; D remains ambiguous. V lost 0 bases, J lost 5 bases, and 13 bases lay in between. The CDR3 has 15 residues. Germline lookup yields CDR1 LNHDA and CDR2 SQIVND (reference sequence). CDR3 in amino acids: CASSIDPVTLYGYTF. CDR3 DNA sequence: TGTGCCAGTAGTATAGATCCGGTGACGCTATATGGCTACACCTTC.

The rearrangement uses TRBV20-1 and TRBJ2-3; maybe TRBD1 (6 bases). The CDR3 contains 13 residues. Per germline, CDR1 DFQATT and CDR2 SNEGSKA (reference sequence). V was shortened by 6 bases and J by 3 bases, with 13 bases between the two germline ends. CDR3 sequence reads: CSAPTGATDTQYF. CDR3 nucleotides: TGCAGTGCCCCGACAGGTGCGACAGATACGCAGTATTTT.

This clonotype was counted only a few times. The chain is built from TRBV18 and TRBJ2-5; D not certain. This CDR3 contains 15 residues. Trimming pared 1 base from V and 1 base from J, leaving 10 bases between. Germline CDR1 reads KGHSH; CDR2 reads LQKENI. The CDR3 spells CASSPRSAVQETQYF. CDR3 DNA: TGTGCCAGCTCACCACGGAGCGCAGTCCAAGAGACCCAGTACTTC.

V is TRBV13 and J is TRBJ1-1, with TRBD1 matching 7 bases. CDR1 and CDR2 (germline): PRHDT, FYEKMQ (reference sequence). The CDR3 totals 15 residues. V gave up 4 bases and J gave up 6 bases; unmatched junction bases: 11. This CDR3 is CASSSLLGTAAEAFF. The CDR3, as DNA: TGTGCCAGCAGCTCGCTCCTAGGGACAGCAGCTGAAGCTTTCTTT.

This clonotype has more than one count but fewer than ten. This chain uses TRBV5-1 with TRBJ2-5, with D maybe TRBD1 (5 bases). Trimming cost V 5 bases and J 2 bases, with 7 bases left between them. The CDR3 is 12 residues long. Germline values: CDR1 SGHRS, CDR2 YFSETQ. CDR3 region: CASRPGQETQYF. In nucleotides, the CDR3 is TGCGCCAGCAGACCAGGGCAAGAGACCCAGTACTTC.

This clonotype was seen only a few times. CDR3 amino acids: CASSLASGGRETQYF. CDR3 nucleotides: TGTGCCAGCAGCTTGGCCTCGGGGGGTAGAGAGACCCAGTACTTC. The V call is TRBV5-5, the J call TRBJ2-5; 7 nucleotides align to TRBD2. The CDR3 loop spans 15 amino acids. Trimming removed 0 bases from V and 4 bases from J; junction bases left unmatched: 6. The V gene's germline CDR1 is SGHKS and CDR2 YYEKEE (reference sequence).

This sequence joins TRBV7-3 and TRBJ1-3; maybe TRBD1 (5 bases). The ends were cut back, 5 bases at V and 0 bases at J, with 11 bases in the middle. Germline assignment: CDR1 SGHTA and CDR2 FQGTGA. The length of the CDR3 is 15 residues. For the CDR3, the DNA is TGTGCCAGCAGCCCAGGGTCCCTCTCTGGAAACACCATATATTTT. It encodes CASSPGSLSGNTIYF.

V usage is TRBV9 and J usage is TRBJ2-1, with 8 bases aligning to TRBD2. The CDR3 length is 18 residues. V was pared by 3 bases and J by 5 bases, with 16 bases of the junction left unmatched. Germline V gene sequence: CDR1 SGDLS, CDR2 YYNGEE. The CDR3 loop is CASSGSRLGGGPNNEQFF. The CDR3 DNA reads TGTGCCAGCAGCGGGTCAAGACTGGGCGGGGGGCCCAACAATGAGCAGTTCTTC. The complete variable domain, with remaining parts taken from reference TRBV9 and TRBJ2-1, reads DSGVTQTPKHLITATGQRVTLRCSPRSGDLSVYWYQQSLDQGLQFLIQYYNGEERAKGNILERFSAQQFPDLHSELNLSSLELGDSALYFCASSGSRLGGGPNNEQFFGPGTRLTVL.

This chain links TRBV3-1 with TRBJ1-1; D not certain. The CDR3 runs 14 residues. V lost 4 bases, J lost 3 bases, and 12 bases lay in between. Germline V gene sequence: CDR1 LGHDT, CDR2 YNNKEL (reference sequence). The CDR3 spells CASSPLSYDTEAFF. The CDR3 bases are TGTGCCAGCAGCCCTCTATCCTACGACACTGAAGCTTTCTTT.

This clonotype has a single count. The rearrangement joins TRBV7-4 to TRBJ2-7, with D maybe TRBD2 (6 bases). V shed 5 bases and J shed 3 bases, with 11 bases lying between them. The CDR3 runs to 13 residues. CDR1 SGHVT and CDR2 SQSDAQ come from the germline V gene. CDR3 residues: CASSGRENYEQYF. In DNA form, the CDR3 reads TGTGCCAGCAGCGGGCGGGAAAACTACGAGCAGTACTTC.

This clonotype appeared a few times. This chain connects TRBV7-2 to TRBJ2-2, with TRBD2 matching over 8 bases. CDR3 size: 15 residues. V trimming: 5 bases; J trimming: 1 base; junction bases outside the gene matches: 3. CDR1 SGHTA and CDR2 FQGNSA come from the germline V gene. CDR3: CASSPGGENTGELFF. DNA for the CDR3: TGTGCCAGCAGCCCGGGGGGGGAGAACACCGGGGAGCTGTTTTTT.

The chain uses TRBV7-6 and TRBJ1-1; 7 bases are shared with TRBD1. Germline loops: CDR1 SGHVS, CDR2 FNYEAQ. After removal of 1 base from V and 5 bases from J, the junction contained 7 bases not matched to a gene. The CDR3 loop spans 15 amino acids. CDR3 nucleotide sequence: TGTGCCAGCAGCTTAGACAGCAGGGGGGGGACTGAAGCTTTCTTT. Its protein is CASSLDSRGGTEAFF.